The next 21 T cell receptor beta chains were all read from a single sample in a study of metastatic and nonmetastatic thyroid tumors. Patients were all untreated before their thyroid surgery. Via MiXCR, TCRdb re-called the PCR reads. Of about 20,000 clones in the sample, roughly 36% were seen once. Material for sequencing was tumor tissue. These receptors came from a female donor with papillary thyroid cancer or a benign thyroid nodule (not recorded which). Some clones in this sample may be carry-over from other donors' samples.

This chain connects TRBV19 to TRBJ2-1; 9 bases map to TRBD2. CDR3 length equals 14 residues. V trimming: 1 base; J trimming: 6 bases; junction bases outside the gene matches: 1. Germline lookup yields CDR1 LNHDA and CDR2 SQIVND (reference sequence). This CDR3 reads CASSIGGGANEQFF. In DNA, the CDR3 is TGTGCCAGTAGTATAGGCGGGGGGGCCAATGAGCAGTTCTTC.

V usage is TRBV20-1 and J usage is TRBJ2-3; TRBD2 aligns across 7 bases. CDR1 is DFQATT, CDR2 SNEGSKA, per germline (reference sequence). The CDR3 contains 15 residues. V trimming: 0 bases; J trimming: 6 bases; junction bases outside the gene matches: 9. CDR3 sequence reads: CSAREIRLAIDTQYF. CDR3 bases: TGCAGTGCTAGAGAAATACGACTAGCAATCGATACGCAGTATTTT.

The sample holds a few counts of this clone. The chain combines TRBV6-1 with TRBJ1-5; TRBD1 is a possible D gene (6 bases). The CDR3 sequence is 15 residues long. Germline V lookup: CDR1 MNHNS, CDR2 SASEGT. Trimming left V 10 bases short and J 0 bases short, with 16 bases between. CDR3 nucleotide sequence: TGTGCCATCGAAATCAGGGGTTATAGCAATCAGCCCCAGCATTTT. As protein: CAIEIRGYSNQPQHF.

This clone was found a few times. The chain employs TRBV6-1 and TRBJ2-5; TRBD2 is a possible D gene (7 bases). Germline V CDR1 and CDR2: MNHNS, SASEGT. The length of the CDR3 is 14 residues. V lost 6 bases and J lost 2, with 13 bases in between. DNA of the CDR3: TGTGCCAGCAGGAGCGGGACAAATCAAGAGACCCAGTACTTC. Translation: CASRSGTNQETQYF.

The rearrangement uses TRBV20-1 and TRBJ2-7, with D possibly being TRBD2 (6 bases). Trimming removed 6 bases from V and 2 bases from J, with 14 bases in between. Per germline, CDR1 DFQATT and CDR2 SNEGSKA (reference sequence). The CDR3 sequence is 13 residues long. The CDR3 spells CSALLAGTYEQYF. CDR3 nucleotide sequence: TGCAGTGCCCTACTAGCCGGAACCTACGAGCAGTACTTC.

The J gene is TRBJ2-2, the V gene TRBV11-3; D tentatively reads TRBD1 or TRBD2 (5 bases each). V was clipped by 5 bases and J by 7 bases, with 20 bases between them. Germline V gene sequence: CDR1 SGHNT, CDR2 YENEEA. The length of the CDR3 is 16 residues. CDR3 sequence: CASSPPGPLGLGELFF. The CDR3 DNA reads as TGTGCCAGCAGCCCTCCGGGACCCCTGGGGCTCGGGGAGCTGTTTTTT.

This clone came up a few times. The chain uses TRBV6-1 and TRBJ2-3, with TRBD1 as a possible D gene (5 bases). Trimming shortened V by 5 bases and J by 9 bases, and 9 bases separated the two germline ends. The CDR3 runs to 11 residues. Germline assignment: CDR1 MNHNS and CDR2 SASEGT. Here the CDR3 reads CASSTYRTQYF. The CDR3 DNA sequence: TGTGCCAGCAGTACATACAGGACGCAGTATTTT.

The genes are TRBV28 and TRBJ2-7, with 8 bases that match TRBD2. CDR3 length: 14 amino acids. From germline, CDR1 is MDHEN and CDR2 SYDVKM. The junction had 6 bases not matched to a gene; V was cut back by 5 bases and J by 3 bases. CDR3 DNA: TGTGCCAGCAGTCCCCCGGGAGGGGGCTACGAGCAGTACTTC. Encoded protein: CASSPPGGGYEQYF.

V is TRBV2 and J is TRBJ2-2, with 12 bases that match TRBD2. The V and J ends lost 7 bases and 7 bases, in that order; junction bases with no gene match: 7. CDR3 size: 15 residues. Germline CDR1 is SNHLY and CDR2 is FYNNEI. CDR3 in DNA: TGTGCCAGCAACCGACTAGCGGGAGAAGGCGGGGAGCTGTTTTTT. It is translated as CASNRLAGEGGELFF.

J is TRBJ2-3 and V is TRBV7-8, with a tentative D call TRBD2 (6 bases). CDR1 is SGHVS and CDR2 is FQNEAQ in the germline V gene. The CDR3 runs to 12 residues. The ends were cut back, 10 bases at V and 2 bases at J, with 10 bases in the middle. CDR3 bases: TGTGCCACGGGAGCTAACACAGATACGCAGTATTTT. Translating gives CATGANTDTQYF.

The chain combines TRBV2 with TRBJ2-1, with D possibly matching TRBD2 (6 bases). The CDR3 extends over 15 amino acids. Trimming pared 6 bases from V and 1 base from J, leaving 13 bases between. CDR1 and CDR2 from the germline V gene are SNHLY and FYNNEI. The CDR3 region is CASSGLAESYNEQFF. For the CDR3, the DNA is TGTGCCAGCAGCGGGTTAGCGGAGTCCTACAATGAGCAGTTCTTC.

This clone was observed a handful of times. The chain recombines TRBV20-1 with TRBJ1-6; D gene unclear. CDR3 length: 9 residues. In germline, CDR1 is DFQATT, CDR2 SNEGSKA (reference sequence). As DNA, the CDR3 is TGCCTCAAAAATTCACCCCTCCACTTT. Residues: CLKNSPLHF.

The table lists this clone with a few counts. The gene calls are TRBV27 and TRBJ2-7; a possible D gene is TRBD1 (6 bases). CDR1 is MNHEY and CDR2 is SMNVEV in the germline V gene (reference sequence). V shed 5 bases and J shed 0 bases, with 17 bases lying between them. The CDR3 has 16 residues. In DNA, the CDR3 is TGTGCCAGCAGTCAGGACAGTTCGGCAGGCTCCTACGAGCAGTACTTC. This codes for CASSQDSSAGSYEQYF.

The chain couples TRBV28 to TRBJ1-6, with D unclear. Germline CDR1 is MDHEN and CDR2 is SYDVKM. Trimming stripped 7 bases from V and 0 bases from J, with 10 bases between. The length of the CDR3 is 15 residues. The CDR3 coding sequence is TGTGCCAGCAAGCAGTATAGCTCCTATAATTCACCCCTCCACTTT. As protein: CASKQYSSYNSPLHF. Combining the CDR3 with reference TRBV28 and TRBJ1-6 gives the whole variable domain DVKVTQSSRYLVKRTGEKVFLECVQDMDHENMFWYRQDPGLGLRLIYFSYDVKMKEKGDIPEGYSVSREKKERFSLILESASTNQTSMYLCASKQYSSYNSPLHFGNGTRLTVT.

This clone came up a few times. This chain connects TRBV28 to TRBJ2-7, with D tentatively TRBD2 (6 bases). The length of the CDR3 is 14 residues. Trimming left V 3 bases short and J 4 bases short, with 13 bases between. Germline CDR1 MDHEN, CDR2 SYDVKM. CDR3 nucleotides: TGTGCCAGCAGTTTCGGGACGGAGGGTTACGAGCAGTACTTC. It specifies CASSFGTEGYEQYF.

The chain links TRBV20-1 to TRBJ2-1, with D tentatively TRBD2 (6 bases). Germline assignment: CDR1 DFQATT and CDR2 SNEGSKA (reference sequence). The germline V and J ends were trimmed by 2 bases and 5 bases, with 16 bases remaining between them. The CDR3 contains 15 residues. The CDR3 DNA follows: TGCAGTGCTAGAACCGGGACTCAGAGCCACAATGAGCAGTTCTTC. Its protein product is CSARTGTQSHNEQFF.

The chain joins TRBV12-3 or TRBV12-4 to TRBJ2-1, with D maybe TRBD1 (5 bases). The CDR3 extends over 15 amino acids. V lost 0 bases and J lost 4, with 10 bases in between. The chain's CDR3 is CASSLAGPAYNEQFF. Here the CDR3 DNA reads TGTGCCAGCAGTTTAGCGGGGCCGGCGTACAATGAGCAGTTCTTC.

V and J are TRBV19 and TRBJ1-2; D gene ambiguous. Germline V gene data show CDR1 as LNHDA and CDR2 as SQIVND (reference sequence). V was cut by 7 bases and J by 5 bases, with 17 bases left in between. The CDR3 is 14 residues long. CDR3 in amino acids: CASTSISVGYGYTF. The CDR3 bases are TGTGCCAGTACCTCTATTTCAGTGGGGTATGGCTACACCTTC. Full variable domain (missing parts from reference TRBV19 and TRBJ1-2): DGGITQSPKYLFRKEGQNVTLSCEQNLNHDAMYWYRQDPGQGLRLIYYSQIVNDFQKGDIAEGYSVSREKKESFPLTVTSAQKNPTAFYLCASTSISVGYGYTFGSGTRLTVV.

The genes are TRBV7-3 and TRBJ2-2, with 14 bases that match TRBD2. The V gene end was trimmed by 4 bases and the J gene end by 7 bases; junction bases not matched to a gene: 5. This CDR3 has 16 residues. Germline V gene lookup returns CDR1 SGHTA and CDR2 FQGTGA. CDR3 protein: CASSSTSGRAGGELFF. In nucleotides, the CDR3 is TGTGCCAGCAGCTCGACTAGCGGGAGGGCCGGCGGGGAGCTGTTTTTT.

The chain has TRBV10-3 and TRBJ2-7, with 11 bases identical to TRBD2. The CDR3 spans 16 residues. V shed 2 bases and J 3 bases; nucleotides not matched to a gene: 6. The germline CDR1 and CDR2 sequences are ENHRY and SYGVKD. The CDR3 is CAISETRTSGSYEQYF. CDR3 nucleotides: TGTGCCATCAGTGAGACAAGAACTAGCGGGAGCTACGAGCAGTACTTC.

This clone was seen a handful of times. The chain has TRBV5-1 and TRBJ1-1, with no clear D. Germline CDR1 and CDR2: SGHRS and YFSETQ. The CDR3 runs 14 residues. The V end lost 1 base, the J end lost 1 base, and 8 bases lay between the germline ends. The CDR3 coding sequence is TGCGCCAGCAGCTTGCGGGTTCCGAACACTGAAGCTTTCTTT. Its translation: CASSLRVPNTEAFF.